Below, 7 T cell receptor beta chains from the same sample are listed, as sequenced in a study of identical twins. TCRdb itself ran the 5' RACE reads through MiXCR, one entry per CDR3 protein. The sample contains around 530,000 distinct CDR3 sequences, 13% to 15% of which appear only once. The same data also went into a second study, on yellow fever vaccine responses in identical twins.

The source material was CD4+ T cells sorted from blood. The receptors shown here come from a young woman in good health.

This clonotype was seen a handful of times. The CDR3 region has the DNA TGTGCCAGCAGCGTAGTCAGGTCGGAGGGGGCCGACACTGAAGCTTTCTTT. Translation gives CASSVVRSEGADTEAFF. V and J are TRBV9 and TRBJ1-1; 7 bases are a match to TRBD1. The V segment lost 0 bases and the J segment 3 bases; nucleotides outside the gene matches: 11. The CDR3 has 17 amino acids. Germline V CDR1 and CDR2: SGDLS, YYNGEE.

This clonotype was counted a few times. This sequence joins TRBV28 and TRBJ1-1; TRBD1 agrees at 12 bases. Trimming took 6 bases from V and 3 from J; bases not matched to a gene: 5. CDR3 length: 15 amino acids. Germline V lookup: CDR1 MDHEN, CDR2 SYDVKM. CDR3 region: CASRGTGGADTEAFF. DNA for the CDR3: TGTGCCAGCAGGGGGACAGGGGGCGCGGACACTGAAGCTTTCTTT.

The rearrangement links TRBV12-3 or TRBV12-4 to TRBJ2-3; tentative D call: TRBD2 (6 bases). V was clipped by 6 bases and J by 2 bases, with 24 bases between them. The CDR3 is 18 residues long. CDR3 amino acids: CASRPSEVSGFFTDTQYF. The CDR3, as DNA: TGTGCCAGCAGGCCTAGTGAGGTTAGCGGATTCTTCACAGATACGCAGTATTTT.

The V and J genes are TRBV20-1 and TRBJ2-3; 13 bases align to TRBD2. The CDR3 extends over 13 amino acids. Germline CDR1 and CDR2: DFQATT and SNEGSKA (reference sequence). After removal of 6 bases from V and 5 bases from J, the junction contained 2 bases not matched to a gene. The CDR3: CSAWTSGGDTQYF. Written as DNA, the CDR3 is TGCAGTGCCTGGACTAGCGGGGGAGATACGCAGTATTTT.

This clonotype has a handful of counts. The genes are TRBV5-1 and TRBJ2-5; the match to TRBD2 covers 9 bases. The CDR3 loop spans 14 amino acids. The J segment lost 11 bases and the V segment lost 4 bases, leaving 12 bases of the junction unmatched. Germline lookup yields CDR1 SGHRS and CDR2 YFSETQ. The DNA for the CDR3 is TGCGCCAGCAGCGAAGCGGGGGGCCCCCGATCGCAGTACTTC. It codes for CASSEAGGPRSQYF.

This chain joins TRBV20-1 and TRBJ2-2; the D is unclear. Trimming took off 0 bases at V and 0 bases at J, with 11 bases between the two ends. The CDR3 loop spans 16 amino acids. The germline CDR1 and CDR2 sequences are DFQATT and SNEGSKA (reference sequence). Here the CDR3 reads CSARDFGRTNTGELFF. The CDR3 DNA sequence: TGCAGTGCTAGAGATTTCGGAAGAACGAACACCGGGGAGCTGTTTTTT.

V is TRBV25-1 and J is TRBJ2-4; 9 bases align to TRBD1. Germline values: CDR1 MGHDK, CDR2 SYGVNS. This CDR3 region has 16 residues. Losses at the gene ends were 5 bases for V and 5 bases for J; bases not matched to a gene: 10. CDR3 bases: TGTGCCAGCAGTTCCACAGGGGGCCCCCAACAAAACATTCAGTACTTC. This gives the protein CASSSTGGPQQNIQYF. The full variable domain, its missing parts supplied by reference TRBV25-1 and TRBJ2-4, is EADIYQTPRYLVIGTGKKITLECSQTMGHDKMYWYQQDPGMELHLIHYSYGVNSTEKGDLSSESTVSRIRTEHFPLTLESARPSHTSQYLCASSSTGGPQQNIQYFGAGTRLSVL.